One sample yielded the 5 T cell receptor beta chains listed below, sequenced in a study of cytomegalovirus exposure and HLA in healthy donors. 13 Jbeta primers and 60 Vbeta primers were used for the PCR. Assay used: immunoSEQ multiplex PCR; TCRdb lists only in-frame clones, some missing. The sample yields about 140,000 clones, roughly four fifths seen once. Sequencing used PBMCs. The receptors come from a female donor in good health and CMV-seronegative.

V and J are TRBV9 and TRBJ1-2; TRBD1 might be the D (6 bases). Trimming removed 1 base from V and 1 base from J, with 11 bases in between. Looked up from germline, CDR1 is SGDLS and CDR2 is YYNGEE. This CDR3 is built from 15 residues. For the CDR3, the DNA is TGTGCCAGCAGCGTAAAGGGGGGGAATAACTATGGCTACACCTTC. Protein: CASSVKGGNNYGYTF.

The chain links TRBV30 to TRBJ2-5; maybe TRBD2 (6 bases). Trimming took 5 bases from V and 11 from J, leaving 21 bases between them. This CDR3 is built from 13 residues. CDR1 and CDR2 (germline): GTSNPN, SVGIG (reference sequence). The CDR3 loop is CAWSPDYALEQYF. The CDR3 nucleotides read TGTGCCTGGTCTCCGGACTATGCCTTGGAGCAGTACTTC. The variable domain in full, with the rest retrieved from reference TRBV30 and TRBJ2-5, is SQTIHQWPATLVQPVGSPLSLECTVEGTSNPNLYWYRQAAGRGLQLLFYSVGIGQISSEVPQNLSASRPQDRQFILSSKKLLLSDSGFYLCAWSPDYALEQYFGPGTRLLVL.

The chain carries TRBV27 and TRBJ1-2; 10 nucleotides line up with TRBD1. The junction had 8 bases not matched to a gene; V was cut back by 4 bases and J by 6 bases. Germline V CDR1 and CDR2: MNHEY, SMNVEV (reference sequence). This CDR3 has 15 residues. The CDR3 loop is CASSSGQGVVHGYTF. CDR3 nucleotide sequence: TGTGCCAGCAGTTCCGGACAGGGGGTGGTCCATGGCTACACCTTC.

V usage is TRBV18 and J usage is TRBJ1-3, with a tentative D call TRBD1 (6 bases). The germline V gene encodes CDR1 KGHSH and CDR2 LQKENI. V was trimmed by 5 bases and J by 4 bases, leaving 9 bases between them. CDR3 length equals 13 residues. The CDR3 DNA sequence: TGTGCCAGCTCAGGGACACCCGGAAACACCATATATTTT. Its translation is CASSGTPGNTIYF.

This clone occurred once. The rearrangement joins TRBV5-1 to TRBJ1-4, with no clear D. There are 13 residues in the CDR3. Germline lookup yields CDR1 SGHRS and CDR2 YFSETQ. V was clipped by 4 bases and J by 7 bases, with 11 bases between them. The CDR3 DNA is TGCGCCAGCAGCCCCGTGTCAGGTGAAAAACTGTTTTTT. Its protein is CASSPVSGEKLFF.